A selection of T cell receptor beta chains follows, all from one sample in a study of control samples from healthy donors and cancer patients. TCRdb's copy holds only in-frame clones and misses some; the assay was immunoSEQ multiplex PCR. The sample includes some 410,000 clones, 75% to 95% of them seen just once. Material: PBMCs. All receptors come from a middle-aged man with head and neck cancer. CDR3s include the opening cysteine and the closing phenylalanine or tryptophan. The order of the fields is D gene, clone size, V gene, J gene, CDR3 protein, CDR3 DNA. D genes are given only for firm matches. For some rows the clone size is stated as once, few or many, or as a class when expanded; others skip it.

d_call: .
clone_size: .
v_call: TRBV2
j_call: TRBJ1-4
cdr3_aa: CASSRAAGVEKLFF
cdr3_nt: TGTGCCAGCAGTCGGGCGGCAGGGGTCGAAAAACTGTTTTTT

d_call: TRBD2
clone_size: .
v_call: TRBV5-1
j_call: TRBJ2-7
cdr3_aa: CASSLGGGLTYEQYF
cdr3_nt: TGCGCCAGCAGCTTGGGGGGAGGGCTCACCTACGAGCAGTACTTC

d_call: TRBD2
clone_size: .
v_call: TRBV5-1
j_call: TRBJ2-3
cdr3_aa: CASSPEAGGGDTQYF
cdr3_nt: TGCGCCAGCAGCCCAGAAGCGGGAGGGGGGGATACGCAGTATTTT

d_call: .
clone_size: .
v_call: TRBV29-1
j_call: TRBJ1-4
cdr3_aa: CSVGVGGIDEKLFF
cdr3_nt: TGCAGCGTGGGGGTAGGGGGAATCGATGAAAAACTGTTTTTT

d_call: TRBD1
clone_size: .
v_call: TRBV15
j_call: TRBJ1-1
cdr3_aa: CATSTRQGGTTEAFF
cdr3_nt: TGTGCCACCAGCACCAGACAGGGGGGGACCACTGAAGCTTTCTTT

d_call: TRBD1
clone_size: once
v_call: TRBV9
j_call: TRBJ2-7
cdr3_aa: CASSVVGTGAYEQYF
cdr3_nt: TGTGCCAGCAGCGTAGTGGGGACAGGGGCCTACGAGCAGTACTTC

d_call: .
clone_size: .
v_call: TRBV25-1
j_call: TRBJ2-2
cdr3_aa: CASSEPDGGNTGELFF
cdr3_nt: TGTGCCAGCAGTGAACCGGACGGGGGAAACACCGGGGAGCTGTTTTTT

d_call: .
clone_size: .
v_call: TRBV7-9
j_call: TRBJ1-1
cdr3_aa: CASSPLDEAFF
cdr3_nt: TGTGCCAGCAGCCCCCTAGATGAAGCTTTCTTT

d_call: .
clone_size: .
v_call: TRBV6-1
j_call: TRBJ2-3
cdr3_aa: CASSEVGLPNHTQYF
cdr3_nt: TGTGCCAGCAGTGAAGTAGGACTACCGAATCATACGCAGTATTTT

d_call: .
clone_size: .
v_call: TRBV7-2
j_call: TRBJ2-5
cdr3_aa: CASSLDRYQETQYF
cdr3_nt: TGTGCCAGCAGCTTAGACAGGTACCAAGAGACCCAGTACTTC

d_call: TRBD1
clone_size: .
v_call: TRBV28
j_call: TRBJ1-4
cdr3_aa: CASSSPWTGELLRATNEKLFF
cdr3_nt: TGTGCCAGCAGTTCGCCGTGGACAGGAGAATTACTGAGGGCAACTAATGAAAAACTGTTTTTT

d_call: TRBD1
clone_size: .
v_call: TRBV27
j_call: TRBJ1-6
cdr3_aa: CASSLTGGYYNSPLHF
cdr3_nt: TGTGCCAGCAGTCTTACAGGGGGTTACTATAATTCACCCCTCCACTTT

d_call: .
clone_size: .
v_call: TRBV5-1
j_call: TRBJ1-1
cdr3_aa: CASSIQENTEAFF
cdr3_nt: TGCGCCAGCAGCATACAGGAGAACACTGAAGCTTTCTTT

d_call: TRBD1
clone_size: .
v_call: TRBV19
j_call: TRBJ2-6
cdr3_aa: CASSSGTGPSGANVLTF
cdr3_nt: TGTGCCAGTAGCTCCGGGACAGGACCCTCTGGGGCCAACGTCCTGACTTTC

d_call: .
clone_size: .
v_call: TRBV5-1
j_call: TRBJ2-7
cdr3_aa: CASSFYVGSTYEQYF
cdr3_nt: TGCGCCAGCAGCTTCTATGTGGGGTCAACCTACGAGCAGTACTTC

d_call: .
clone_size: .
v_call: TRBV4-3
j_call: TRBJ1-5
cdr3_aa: CASSQDTDSNQPQHF
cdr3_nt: TGCGCCAGCAGCCAAGACACGGATAGCAATCAGCCCCAGCATTTT

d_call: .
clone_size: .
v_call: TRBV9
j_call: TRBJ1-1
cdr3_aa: CASSVDWGGATEAFF
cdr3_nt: TGTGCCAGCAGCGTAGATTGGGGGGGCGCGACTGAAGCTTTCTTT

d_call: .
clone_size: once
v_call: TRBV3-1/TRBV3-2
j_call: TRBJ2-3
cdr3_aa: CASSLGHHSTDTQYF
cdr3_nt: TGTGCCAGCAGCCTCGGCCACCATAGCACAGATACGCAGTATTTT

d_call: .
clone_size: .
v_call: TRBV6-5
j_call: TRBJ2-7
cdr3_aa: CASQGSSYEQYF
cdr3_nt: TGTGCCAGCCAGGGGAGCTCCTACGAGCAGTACTTC

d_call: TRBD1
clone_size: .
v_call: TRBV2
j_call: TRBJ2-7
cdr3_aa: CASLRDRGLEQYF
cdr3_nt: TGTGCCAGCCTCCGGGACAGGGGGCTCGAGCAGTACTTC

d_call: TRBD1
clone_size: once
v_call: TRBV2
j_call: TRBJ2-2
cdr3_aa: CASSAQGANTGELFF
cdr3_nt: TGTGCCAGCAGTGCGCAGGGGGCGAACACCGGGGAGCTGTTTTTT

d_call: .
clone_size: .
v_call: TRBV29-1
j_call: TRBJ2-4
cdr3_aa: CSVDDPTHQYF
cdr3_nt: TGCAGCGTTGATGATCCCACCCATCAGTACTTC

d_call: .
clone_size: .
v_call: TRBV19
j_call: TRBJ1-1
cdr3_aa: CASSIRGEKAFF
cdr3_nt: TGTGCCAGTAGTATTCGGGGAGAGAAAGCTTTCTTT

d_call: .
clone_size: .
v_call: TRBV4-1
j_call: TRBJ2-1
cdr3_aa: CASSWGDRGTSAYNEQFF
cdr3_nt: TGCGCCAGCAGCTGGGGGGACAGGGGGACTAGCGCCTACAATGAGCAGTTCTTC

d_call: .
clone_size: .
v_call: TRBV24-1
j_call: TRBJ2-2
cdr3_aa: CATSDEKAGELFF
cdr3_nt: TGTGCCACCAGTGACGAGAAGGCCGGGGAGCTGTTTTTT

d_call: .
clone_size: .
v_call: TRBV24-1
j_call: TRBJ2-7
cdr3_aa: CATSRGRTYEQYF
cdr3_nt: TGTGCCACCAGCAGGGGACGCACCTACGAGCAGTACTTC

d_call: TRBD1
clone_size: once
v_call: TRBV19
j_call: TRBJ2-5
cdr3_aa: CASSRDRGLETQYF
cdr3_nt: TGTGCCAGTAGTCGGGACAGGGGGCTTGAGACCCAGTACTTC

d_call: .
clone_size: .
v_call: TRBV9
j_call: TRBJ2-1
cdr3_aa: CASSVQGTTYNEQFF
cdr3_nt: TGTGCCAGCAGCGTACAGGGGACTACCTACAATGAGCAGTTCTTC

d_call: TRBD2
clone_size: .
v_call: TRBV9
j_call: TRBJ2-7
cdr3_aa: CASSVAPTGLPPEQYF
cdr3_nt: TGTGCCAGCAGCGTAGCACCCACGGGACTACCACCCGAGCAGTACTTC

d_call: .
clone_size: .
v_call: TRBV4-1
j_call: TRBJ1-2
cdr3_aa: CASSQDPGSRGLAF
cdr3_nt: TGCGCCAGCAGCCAAGATCCCGGCAGTCGGGGCCTCGCCTTC

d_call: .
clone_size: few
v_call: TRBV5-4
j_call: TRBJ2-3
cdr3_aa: CASSSKTTSTDTQYF
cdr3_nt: TGTGCCAGCAGCTCTAAGACTACTAGCACAGATACGCAGTATTTT

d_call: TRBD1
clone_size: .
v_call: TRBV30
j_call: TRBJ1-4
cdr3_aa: CAWSVDRSTNEKLFF
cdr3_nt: TGTGCCTGGAGTGTGGACAGGTCGACTAATGAAAAACTGTTTTTT

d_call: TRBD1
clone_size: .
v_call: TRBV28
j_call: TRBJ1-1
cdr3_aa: CASSLGTGGMRGNTEAFF
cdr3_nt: TGTGCCAGCAGTTTGGGGACAGGGGGCATGCGAGGGAACACTGAAGCTTTCTTT

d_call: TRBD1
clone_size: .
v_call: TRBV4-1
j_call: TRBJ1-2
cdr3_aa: CASSRPDLGQDGYTF
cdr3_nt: TGCGCCAGCAGCCGCCCAGATCTGGGACAGGATGGCTACACCTTC

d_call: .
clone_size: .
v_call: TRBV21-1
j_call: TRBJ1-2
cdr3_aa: CASSKVSRPIDYGYTF
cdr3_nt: TGTGCCAGCAGCAAAGTTAGCAGACCCATAGACTATGGCTACACCTTC

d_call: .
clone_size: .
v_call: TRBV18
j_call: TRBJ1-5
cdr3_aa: CASSPEKDQPQHF
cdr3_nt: TGTGCCAGCTCACCAGAGAAAGATCAGCCCCAGCATTTT

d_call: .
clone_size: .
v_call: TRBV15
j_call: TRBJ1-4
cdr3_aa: CATSGRGGPEKLFF
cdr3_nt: TGTGCCACCAGCGGTCGTGGGGGGCCTGAAAAACTGTTTTTT

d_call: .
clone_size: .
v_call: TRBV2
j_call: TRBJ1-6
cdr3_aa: CASSDSGTEIYNSPLHF
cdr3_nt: TGTGCCAGCAGTGATTCCGGGACTGAAATCTATAATTCACCCCTCCACTTT

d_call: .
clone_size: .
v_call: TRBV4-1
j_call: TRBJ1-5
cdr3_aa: CASSQSGGGNQPQHF
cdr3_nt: TGCGCCAGCAGCCAATCGGGGGGCGGCAATCAGCCCCAGCATTTT

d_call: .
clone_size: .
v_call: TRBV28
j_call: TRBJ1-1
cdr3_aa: CASRIQENTEAFF
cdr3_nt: TGTGCCAGCAGAATCCAGGAGAACACTGAAGCTTTCTTT

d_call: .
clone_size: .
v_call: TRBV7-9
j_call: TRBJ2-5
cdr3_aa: CASSPNYSPQETQYF
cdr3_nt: TGTGCCAGCAGCCCGAATTACAGTCCCCAAGAGACCCAGTACTTC

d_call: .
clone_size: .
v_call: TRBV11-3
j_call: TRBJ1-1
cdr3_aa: CASSLWVNTEAFF
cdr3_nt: TGTGCCAGCAGCTTATGGGTGAACACTGAAGCTTTCTTT

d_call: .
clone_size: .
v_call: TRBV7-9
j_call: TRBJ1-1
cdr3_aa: CASSPRAEAFF
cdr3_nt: TGTGCCAGCAGCCCCAGGGCTGAAGCTTTCTTT

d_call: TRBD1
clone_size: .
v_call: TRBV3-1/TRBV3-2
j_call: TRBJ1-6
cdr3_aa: CASSRNSGQGKNSPLHF
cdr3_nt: TGTGCCAGCAGCCGAAATTCGGGACAGGGGAAAAATTCACCCCTCCACTTT

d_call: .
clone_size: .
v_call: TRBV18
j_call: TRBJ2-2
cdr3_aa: CASSPPMGPNTGELFF
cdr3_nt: TGTGCCAGCTCACCACCGATGGGACCAAACACCGGGGAGCTGTTTTTT

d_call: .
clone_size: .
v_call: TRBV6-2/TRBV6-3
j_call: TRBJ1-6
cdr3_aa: CASSRGQGSNSPLHF
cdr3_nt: TGTGCCAGCAGTAGAGGTCAGGGGAGTAATTCACCCCTCCACTTT

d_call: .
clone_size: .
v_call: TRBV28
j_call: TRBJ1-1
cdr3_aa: CASSSGSTNTEAFF
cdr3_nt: TGTGCCAGCAGTTCGGGGTCCACCAACACTGAAGCTTTCTTT

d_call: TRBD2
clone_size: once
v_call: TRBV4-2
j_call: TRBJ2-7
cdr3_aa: CANSSRSDGTTYEQYF
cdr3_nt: TGTGCCAACAGCTCCCGAAGCGATGGGACTACCTACGAGCAGTACTTC

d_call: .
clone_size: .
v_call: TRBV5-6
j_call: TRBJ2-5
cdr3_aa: CASSPHSTYQETQYF
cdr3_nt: TGTGCCAGCAGCCCACATTCGACCTACCAAGAGACCCAGTACTTC

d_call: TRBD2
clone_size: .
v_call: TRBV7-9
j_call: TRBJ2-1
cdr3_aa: CASSSISGRARYNEQFF
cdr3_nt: TGTGCCAGCAGTTCGATTAGCGGGAGGGCCCGTTACAATGAGCAGTTCTTC

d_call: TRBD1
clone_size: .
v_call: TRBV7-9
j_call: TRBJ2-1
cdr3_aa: CASSLAGKTGLDNEQFF
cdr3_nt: TGTGCCAGCAGCTTAGCTGGAAAGACAGGGCTGGACAATGAGCAGTTCTTC

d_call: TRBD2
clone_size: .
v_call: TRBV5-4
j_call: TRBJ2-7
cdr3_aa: CASSLVPTSGRYSYEQYF
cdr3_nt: TGTGCCAGCAGCTTGGTACCAACTAGCGGGAGGTACTCCTACGAGCAGTACTTC

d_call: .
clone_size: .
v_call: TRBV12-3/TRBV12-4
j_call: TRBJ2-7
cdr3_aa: CASSLGYEQYF
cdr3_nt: TGTGCCAGCAGTTTAGGGTACGAGCAGTACTTC

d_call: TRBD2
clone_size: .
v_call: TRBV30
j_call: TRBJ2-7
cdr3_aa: CAWRTAGEREQYF
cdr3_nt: TGTGCCTGGAGAACAGCGGGAGAAAGGGAGCAGTACTTC

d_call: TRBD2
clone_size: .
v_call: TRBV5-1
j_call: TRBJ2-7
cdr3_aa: CASSLEVTGRASYEQYF
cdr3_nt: TGCGCCAGCAGCTTGGAGGTTACCGGGAGGGCCTCCTACGAGCAGTACTTC

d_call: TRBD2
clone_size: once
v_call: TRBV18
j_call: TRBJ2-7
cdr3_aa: CASSPQGGIEQYF
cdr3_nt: TGTGCCAGCTCACCACAGGGAGGGATTGAGCAGTACTTC

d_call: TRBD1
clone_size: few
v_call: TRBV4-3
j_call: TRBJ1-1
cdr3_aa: CASSRTGQGRRGPFF
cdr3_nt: TGCGCCAGCAGCCGGACAGGACAGGGGCGAAGGGGGCCTTTCTTT

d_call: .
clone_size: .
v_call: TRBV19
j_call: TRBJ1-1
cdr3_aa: CASSPDSLNTEAFF
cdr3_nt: TGTGCCAGTAGTCCGGACAGCCTGAACACTGAAGCTTTCTTT